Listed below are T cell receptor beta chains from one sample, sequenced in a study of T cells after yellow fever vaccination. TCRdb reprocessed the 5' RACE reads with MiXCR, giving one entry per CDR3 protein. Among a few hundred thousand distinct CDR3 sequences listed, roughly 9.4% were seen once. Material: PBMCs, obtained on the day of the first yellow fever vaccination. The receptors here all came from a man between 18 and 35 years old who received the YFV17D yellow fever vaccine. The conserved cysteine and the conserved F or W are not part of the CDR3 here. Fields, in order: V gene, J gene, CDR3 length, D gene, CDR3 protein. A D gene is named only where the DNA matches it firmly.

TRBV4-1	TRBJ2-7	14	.	ASSLLGSRVGYEQY
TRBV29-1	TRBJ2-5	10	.	SVRGTDETQY
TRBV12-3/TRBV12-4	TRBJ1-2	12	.	ASSLAGSNYGYT
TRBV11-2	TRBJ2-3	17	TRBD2	ASSLDSLLAGGRKDTQY
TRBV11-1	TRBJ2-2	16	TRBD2	ASPTPGLAGRYTGELF
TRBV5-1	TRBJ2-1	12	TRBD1	ASGRQGASDEQF
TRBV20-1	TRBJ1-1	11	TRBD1	SAQTGGGTEAF
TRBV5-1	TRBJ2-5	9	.	ASRERETQY
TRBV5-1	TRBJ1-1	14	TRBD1	ASSFSQGASRTEAF
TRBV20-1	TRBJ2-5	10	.	SARGQQETQY
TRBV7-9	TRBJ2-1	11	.	ASSLIYSNEQF
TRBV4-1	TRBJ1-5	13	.	ASSRTGGSNQPQH
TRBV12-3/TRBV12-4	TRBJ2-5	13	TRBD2	ASSYGVAGGETQY
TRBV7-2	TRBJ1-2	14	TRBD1	ASSIRQGAGDYGYT
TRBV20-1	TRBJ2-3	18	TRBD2	SARASGGGELAGGTDTQY
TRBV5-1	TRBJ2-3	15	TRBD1	ASSSTRTGEFTDTQY
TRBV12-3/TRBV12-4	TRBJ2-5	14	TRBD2	ASSLSGFSGGKTQY
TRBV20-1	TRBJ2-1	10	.	SAETRPNEQF
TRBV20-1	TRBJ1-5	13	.	SARGMENSNQPQH
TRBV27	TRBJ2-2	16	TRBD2	ASKRGRGGLRNTGELF
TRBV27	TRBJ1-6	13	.	ASSLEGPRGSPLH
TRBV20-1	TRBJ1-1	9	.	SARGGTEAF
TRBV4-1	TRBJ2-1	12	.	ASSHQQGYNEQF
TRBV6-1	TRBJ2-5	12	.	ACEEGGARETQY
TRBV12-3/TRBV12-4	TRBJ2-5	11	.	ASSTDIEETQY
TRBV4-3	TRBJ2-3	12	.	ASSTRLFTDTQY
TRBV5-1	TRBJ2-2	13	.	ASSTGTGNAGELF
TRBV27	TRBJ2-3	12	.	ASSAPSKEDTQY
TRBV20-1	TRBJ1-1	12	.	SASRGSMNTEAF
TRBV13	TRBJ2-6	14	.	ASSLRGSSGANVLT
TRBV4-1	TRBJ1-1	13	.	ASSQLTGTSTEAF
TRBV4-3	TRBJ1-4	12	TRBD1	ASSRTGEGEKLF
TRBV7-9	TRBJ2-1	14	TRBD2	ASSLPSGSSYNEQF
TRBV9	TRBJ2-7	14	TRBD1	ASSVARGQENYEQY
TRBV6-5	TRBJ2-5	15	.	ASSFGAVGGGRETQY
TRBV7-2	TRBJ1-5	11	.	ASSLEQDQPQH
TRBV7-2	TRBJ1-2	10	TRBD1	ASSSSGGGYT
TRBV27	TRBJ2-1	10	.	ASSSLNNEQF
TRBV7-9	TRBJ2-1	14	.	ASSLGAGRSYNEQF
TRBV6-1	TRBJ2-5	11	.	ASKLAGEETQY
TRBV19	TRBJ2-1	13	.	ASSRTGASYNEQF
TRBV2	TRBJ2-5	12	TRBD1	ASSEGTGRETQY
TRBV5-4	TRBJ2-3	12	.	ASREPSGDDTQY
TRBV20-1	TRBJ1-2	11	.	SARSQGDVGYT
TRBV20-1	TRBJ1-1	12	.	SARIWEEDTEAF
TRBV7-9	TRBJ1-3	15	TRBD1	ASSPAPGQGTRNTIY
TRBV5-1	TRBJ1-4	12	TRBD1	ASSHGTGNEKLF
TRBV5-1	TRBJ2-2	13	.	ASSSRPTGGGELF
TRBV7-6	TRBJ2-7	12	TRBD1	ASSLYGRGYEQY
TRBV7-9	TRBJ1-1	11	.	ASSLWANTEAF
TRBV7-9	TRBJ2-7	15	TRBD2	ASSLGLAGVPSYEQY
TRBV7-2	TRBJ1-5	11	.	ASSFGINQPQH
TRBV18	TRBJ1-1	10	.	ASSAADTEAF
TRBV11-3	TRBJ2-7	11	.	ASSLGAGYEQY